This passage covers 22 T cell receptor beta chains from one sample sequenced in a study of shared clonotypes between healthy human individuals. Profiled with immunoSEQ multiplex PCR; TCRdb holds only in-frame clones, not every one. The table has about a million clones, 70% to 80% seen once; the top ten hold 0.7% to 0.95%. The sample taken for sequencing was memory CD4+ T cells from PBMCs. Subset reported: CD45RA-negative fraction. Receptors originate from a man aged 18 to 30 in good health. Some clones in this sample may be carry-over from other donors' samples.

As concerns this clone: This specimen includes other DNA sequences encoding the same CDR3. V usage is TRBV19 and J usage is TRBJ1-1, with D unresolved. The CDR3 contains 12 residues. Trimming stripped 5 bases from V and 1 base from J, with 5 bases between. The germline V gene has CDR1 LNHDA and CDR2 SQIVND (reference sequence). This chain's CDR3 is CASSDRNTEAFF. The DNA for the CDR3 is TGTGCCAGTAGTGACCGGAACACTGAAGCTTTCTTT.

The chain couples TRBV5-1 to TRBJ1-4; no definite D call. Trimming left V 0 bases short and J 8 bases short, with 11 bases between. This CDR3 contains 14 residues. Germline lookup yields CDR1 SGHRS and CDR2 YFSETQ. The CDR3 loop is CASSLAPAVEKLFF. CDR3 DNA sequence: TGCGCCAGCAGCTTGGCCCCAGCCGTGGAAAAACTGTTTTTT. Supplemented by reference TRBV5-1 and TRBJ1-4, the full variable domain reads KAGVTQTPRYLIKTRGQQVTLSCSPISGHRSVSWYQQTPGQGLQFLFEYFSETQRNKGNFPGRFSGRQFSNSRSEMNVSTLELGDSALYLCASSLAPAVEKLFFGSGTQLSVL.

J is TRBJ2-1 and V is TRBV28, with D perhaps assigned TRBD1 or TRBD2 (5 bases each). The germline V and J ends were trimmed by 2 bases and 5 bases, with 19 bases remaining between them. Germline V lookup: CDR1 MDHEN, CDR2 SYDVKM. The CDR3 is 17 residues long. CDR3 loop: CASSLPPRGPSDNEQFF. The CDR3 region has the DNA TGTGCCAGCAGTTTACCTCCTAGGGGACCGTCGGACAATGAGCAGTTCTTC.

The V and J genes are TRBV28 and TRBJ2-5, with 7 bases identical to TRBD1. The CDR3 has 15 amino acids. CDR1 MDHEN and CDR2 SYDVKM come from the germline V gene. Trimming took 6 bases from V and 2 from J; bases not matched to a gene: 9. CDR3 sequence: CASSPQGQPQETQYF. The CDR3 nucleotides read TGTGCCAGCAGCCCCCAGGGACAGCCGCAAGAGACCCAGTACTTC.

The J gene is TRBJ2-3, the V gene TRBV5-1; D perhaps matches TRBD2 (6 bases). CDR3 length equals 16 residues. The V and J ends lost 4 bases and 4 bases respectively, with 19 bases between them. Germline V gene sequence: CDR1 SGHRS, CDR2 YFSETQ. The DNA for the CDR3 is TGCGCCAGCAGCCGCGCGGGACTCTCCGAGGCAGATACGCAGTATTTT. It yields the protein CASSRAGLSEADTQYF.

The gene calls are TRBV30 and TRBJ2-1; TRBD1 matches 7 bases. Germline trimming cut 3 bases from V and 7 bases from J; bases unmatched to any gene: 12. CDR1 GTSNPN and CDR2 SVGIG come from the germline V gene (reference sequence). The CDR3 contains 15 residues. The CDR3 spells CAWSEPKGARNEQFF. CDR3 in DNA: TGTGCCTGGAGCGAACCGAAGGGGGCTCGAAATGAGCAGTTCTTC.

The V gene is TRBV6-5, the J gene TRBJ1-3; D uncertain. The V end was cut by 0 bases, the J end by 1 base, with 7 bases between. In germline, CDR1 is MNHEY, CDR2 SVGAGI. This CDR3 spans 15 amino acids. The CDR3 sequence: CASSYSRDSGNTIYF. The CDR3 nucleotides are TGTGCCAGCAGTTACTCTCGGGATTCTGGAAACACCATATATTTT.

In its sample, this clone was seen a few times. The genes are TRBV6-1 and TRBJ1-1, with D unresolved. Germline V gives CDR1 MNHNS, CDR2 SASEGT. V lost 2 bases to trimming and J lost 8 bases, with 6 bases between them. The CDR3 has 11 amino acids. CDR3 DNA: TGTGCCAGCAGTGAATGGGCAGAAGCTTTCTTT. Translation: CASSEWAEAFF.

The genes are TRBV20-1 and TRBJ2-7, with a possible D match to TRBD1 (6 bases). The CDR3 loop spans 11 amino acids. The V end was cut by 4 bases, the J end by 5 bases, with 9 bases between. Germline V gene lookup returns CDR1 DFQATT and CDR2 SNEGSKA (reference sequence). The CDR3 region is CSAKGHNEQYF. The CDR3 nucleotides are TGCAGTGCTAAGGGACACAACGAGCAGTACTTC.

The V and J genes are TRBV5-4 and TRBJ1-1; 9 bases fit TRBD1. The V and J ends lost 3 bases and 0 bases, in that order; junction bases with no gene match: 3. Germline-derived CDR1 and CDR2 are SGHNT and YYREEE (reference sequence). This CDR3 has 15 amino acids. The DNA for the CDR3 is TGTGCCAGCAGCTCTAGGACAGGGGTGAACACTGAAGCTTTCTTT. This encodes CASSSRTGVNTEAFF.

Remarks on this clone: A far more abundant clone sits one base away, making this likely a read error. The identical CDR3 is also encoded by other nucleotide sequences in the sample. The V and J genes are TRBV30 and TRBJ1-2; 10 nucleotides agree with TRBD1. This CDR3 comprises 14 residues. Unmatched junction bases numbered 12, after V lost 6 bases and J lost 8 bases. Germline V gives CDR1 GTSNPN, CDR2 SVGIG (reference sequence). CDR3 in DNA: TGTGCCTGTAGACAGGGGGCCCCCTTCTACGGCTACACCTTC. It is translated as CACRQGAPFYGYTF. Full variable domain (rest looked up from reference TRBV30 and TRBJ1-2): SQTIHQWPATLVQPVGSPLSLECTVEGTSNPNLYWYRQAAGRGLQLLFYSVGIGQISSEVPQNLSASRPQDRQFILSSKKLLLSDSGFYLCACRQGAPFYGYTFGSGTRLTVV.

The chain recombines TRBV6-1 with TRBJ2-7; 8 bases match TRBD2. The germline V gene has CDR1 MNHNS and CDR2 SASEGT. The CDR3 is 13 residues long. Germline trimming cut 11 bases from V and 4 bases from J; bases unmatched to any gene: 10. In DNA form, the CDR3 reads TGTGCCTACCAGGCGGGGGGATTATACGAGCAGTACTTC. It yields the protein CAYQAGGLYEQYF.

In DNA form, the CDR3 reads TGTGCCAGCAGCTTAAAACAGGGCCTCCTTGACACTGAAGCTTTCTTT. The encoded protein is CASSLKQGLLDTEAFF. The gene calls are TRBV7-9 and TRBJ1-1; D is possibly TRBD1 (6 bases). This CDR3 contains 16 residues. In germline, CDR1 is SEHNR, CDR2 FQNEAQ (reference sequence). V dropped 2 bases and J dropped 3 bases, with 16 bases sitting between them.

The chain recombines TRBV6-6 with TRBJ1-4; D remains ambiguous. CDR3 length: 16 amino acids. From germline, CDR1 is MNHNY and CDR2 SVGAGI (reference sequence). V dropped 2 bases and J dropped 0 bases, with 10 bases sitting between them. CDR3 DNA: TGTGCCAGCAGTTACGGTTGGAGAACAACTAATGAAAAACTGTTTTTT. The encoded protein is CASSYGWRTTNEKLFF.

The rearrangement uses TRBV28 and TRBJ1-4; 8 nucleotides line up with TRBD1. CDR3 length: 15 amino acids. Per germline, CDR1 MDHEN and CDR2 SYDVKM. With 4 bases clipped from V and 7 bases from J, the junction kept 8 bases outside the gene matches. The CDR3: CASSSPGGGFEKLFF. Here the CDR3 DNA reads TGTGCCAGCAGTTCCCCAGGGGGCGGTTTTGAAAAACTGTTTTTT.

This clone has a count of ten or more. The chain couples TRBV5-1 to TRBJ2-1; 12 nucleotides line up with TRBD2. V lost 4 bases, J lost 7 bases, and 9 bases stayed unmatched. Germline CDR1 and CDR2: SGHRS and YFSETQ. CDR3 length: 16 amino acids. CDR3 in DNA: TGCGCCAGCAGCAGAACATCTAGCGGGAGGGATAATGAGCAGTTCTTC. Protein product: CASSRTSSGRDNEQFF.

The chain has TRBV27 and TRBJ2-1; D unresolved. Germline lookup yields CDR1 MNHEY and CDR2 SMNVEV (reference sequence). The V and J ends lost 5 bases and 9 bases respectively, with 14 bases between them. The CDR3 loop spans 13 amino acids. CDR3 region: CASSVLVNGEQFF. CDR3 DNA sequence: TGTGCCAGCAGTGTGCTGGTTAACGGTGAGCAGTTCTTC.

J is TRBJ2-7 and V is TRBV28; tentatively, D is TRBD2 (5 bases). This CDR3 spans 14 amino acids. Looked up from germline, CDR1 is MDHEN and CDR2 is SYDVKM. Trimming took 2 bases from V and 7 from J, leaving 15 bases between them. CDR3 protein: CASSLGLALKEQYF. The CDR3 bases are TGTGCCAGCAGTTTAGGTCTAGCACTTAAGGAGCAGTACTTC.

The CDR3 loop reads CASSVAWGAYTGELFF. CDR3 coding DNA: TGTGCCAGCAGCGTAGCTTGGGGGGCTTACACCGGGGAGCTGTTTTTT. This chain joins TRBV9 and TRBJ2-2; D assignment may be TRBD1 or TRBD2 (6 bases each). Trimming pared 0 bases from V and 3 bases from J, leaving 12 bases between. The CDR3 has 16 amino acids. The germline CDR1 and CDR2 sequences are SGDLS and YYNGEE. Combining the CDR3 with reference TRBV9 and TRBJ2-2 gives the whole variable domain DSGVTQTPKHLITATGQRVTLRCSPRSGDLSVYWYQQSLDQGLQFLIQYYNGEERAKGNILERFSAQQFPDLHSELNLSSLELGDSALYFCASSVAWGAYTGELFFGEGSRLTVL.

The rearrangement uses TRBV5-1 and TRBJ1-4; 12 bases match TRBD1. This CDR3 is built from 17 residues. After removal of 5 bases from V and 2 bases from J, the junction contained 7 bases not matched to a gene. Germline V gene sequence: CDR1 SGHRS, CDR2 YFSETQ. CDR3 DNA sequence: TGCGCCAGCAGTTCCGGGACAGGGGGCTCGACTAATGAAAAACTGTTTTTT. It encodes CASSSGTGGSTNEKLFF.

The rearrangement joins TRBV2 to TRBJ2-1, with unresolved D. V was pared by 6 bases and J by 8 bases, with 11 bases between. Germline CDR1 SNHLY, CDR2 FYNNEI. This CDR3 region has 12 residues. CDR3 sequence reads: CASSPRVYEQFF. The DNA for the CDR3 is TGTGCCAGCAGCCCCCGCGTGTATGAGCAGTTCTTC.

The V and J genes are TRBV7-9 and TRBJ1-2, with a weak D call TRBD1 (6 bases). The CDR3 covers 15 residues. The germline gives CDR1 SEHNR, CDR2 FQNEAQ (reference sequence). Trimming pared 2 bases from V and 3 bases from J, leaving 13 bases between. The CDR3 sequence is CASSLLQDSHYGYTF. The CDR3 DNA sequence: TGTGCCAGCAGCTTACTCCAGGACAGCCACTATGGCTACACCTTC.